A selection of T cell receptor beta chains follows, all from one sample in a study of cytotoxic CD8 clonotypes in ibrutinib-treated CLL. Method: immunoSEQ multiplex PCR; TCRdb's copy keeps in-frame clones and lacks some. The table has 270,000 or so clones, roughly three quarters seen once. The input for sequencing was PBMCs, taken at disease progression, from a patient treated with ibrutinib. The receptors derive from a human donor with chronic lymphocytic leukemia. CDR3s leave out the opening cysteine and the closing phenylalanine or tryptophan. Each record gives: clone size, V gene, J gene, CDR3 protein. Rows give clone size only sometimes, using once, few, many, or a class for an expanded clone.

>.|TRBV7-3|TRBJ2-2
ASSLPGTENTGELF
>.|TRBV5-1|TRBJ1-5
ASSLEGGPAYSNQPQH
>.|TRBV19|TRBJ1-5
ASSSPFDRVGNQPQH
>once|TRBV5-6|.
ASSPAGQGAYEQY
>.|TRBV7-8|TRBJ2-5
ASSLVGGPGETQY
>once|TRBV5-1|TRBJ2-3
ASYSTIQGAGKDTQY
>.|TRBV5-1|TRBJ1-3
ASSPTVGSSGNTIY
>.|TRBV29-1|TRBJ2-1
SVPENNEQF
>few|TRBV29-1|TRBJ2-7
SVVRGPYEQY
>.|TRBV6-5|TRBJ2-7
ASRPSGGEDEQY